This T cell receptor (beta chain) was found in a study of T cells in Graves' hyperthyroidism and ophthalmopathy. Notes on the study in general: Within blood appeared most thyroid clonotypes that had expanded above 0.001.

This clonotype was observed a handful of times. Its target is not known. Germline CDR1 reads MNHEY; CDR2 reads SVGEGT. The CDR3 contains 14 residues. J was trimmed by 5 bases and V by 7 bases; bases with no gene match: 9. A roughly 10 ml volume of fresh peripheral blood provided the PBMCs. TCR beta CDR3 regions were amplified from RNA transcripts. A set of HTBI primers served as the primers for a first-round RT-PCR of the TCR CDR3. From the multiplex PCR reads, TCRdb called clonotypes with MiXCR, one entry per CDR3 protein. The table shows about 270,000 distinct CDR3 sequences, with 22% occurring only once.

This chain uses TRBV6-2 or TRBV6-3 with TRBJ1-2; 8 nucleotides match TRBD1. The sequence was collected from a man aged 25 to 45 with Graves' ophthalmopathy. Sequencing was performed on blood. The CDR3 DNA follows: TGTGCCAGCAAGAAGACAGGGGTCTTGTATGGCTACACCTTC. Its protein is CASKKTGVLYGYTF.